This TCR beta chain was recovered during a study of blood T cell repertoires in COVID-19. Study summary: The United States, Italy and Spain were the sources of the acute and convalescent COVID-19 samples. PBMCs, B-cell-depleted T cells, or T cells provided the cDNA or gDNA that made up the material.

CDR1 is SGHRS and CDR2 is YFSETQ in the germline V gene. The CDR3 spans 14 residues. V lost 0 bases to trimming and J lost 2 bases, with 8 bases between them. As handled by the study authors: It was from reference gene primer amplification that nucleated cell counts were estimated. Clones were read by immunoSEQ multiplex PCR, and TCRdb kept only the in-frame ones, dropping some. V, J and clone size are taken as reported in that table, and D and trimming were inferred from the DNA itself. The repertoire holds around 200,000 clones, 86% seen once, with around 3.3% in the top ten. This clone has a single count.

This rearrangement joins TRBV5-1 to TRBJ1-2; a possible D gene is TRBD1 (5 bases). This TCR was sampled from a man aged 70 or older with acute or convalescent COVID-19. The sample was peripheral blood. The CDR3 DNA reads TGCGCCAGCAGCTTGGGGGCAGGGAACTATGGCTACACCTTC. It specifies CASSLGAGNYGYTF.